This T cell receptor (beta chain) emerged from a study of shared T cell receptors in the human thymus (dated by TCRdb to about 2021). At the level of the whole study: The study examined how the human thymus generates shared, self-reactive T-cell receptor alpha chains.

Relative to germline, V is 1 base shorter and J is 4 bases shorter, with 14 bases between their ends. From the cysteine through the phenylalanine, the CDR3 covers 16 amino acids. The only DNA kept is the CDR3, 48 bases in frame from the first base. From the germline V gene, CDR1 is SGHDN and CDR2 is FVKESK. Regarding this clone: There is no known antigen for this receptor. Within one base of it there is no much larger clone, and no base qualities were kept.

Libraries were built with the immunoSEQ multiplex PCR assay. TCRdb's version of the immuneACCESS table is confined to in-frame rearrangements and falls short of the full clone set. An unresolved V gene accounts for under half of the shortfall where checked; the remainder is of unknown origin. The sample records hundreds of thousands of clones, approximately 95% of which are singletons. Roughly 0.02% of the sample belongs to the ten largest clones. The V and J genes are TRBV14 and TRBJ1-3; possibly the D gene is TRBD1, per 6 matching bases. This TCR was recovered from a human donor. Sample: thymocytes. The CDR3 protein sequence reads: CASSQVGGYSGNTIYF. The DNA sequence reads TGTGCCAGCAGCCAAGTAGGGGGGTATTCAGGAAACACCATATATTTT.